These 10 T cell receptor beta chains were all obtained from the same sample, sequenced in a study of shared clonotypes between healthy human individuals. The method was immunoSEQ multiplex PCR; TCRdb's version includes in-frame clones alone and lacks a portion of them. The sample yields around 1.1 million clones, roughly 80% seen once. The specimen was memory CD4+ T cells from PBMCs. Subset indicated: CD45RA-negative fraction. The receptors derive from a man aged 18 to 29 in good health. Some clones in this sample may be carry-over from other donors' samples.

The genes are TRBV11-2 and TRBJ1-3; D unclear. Per germline, CDR1 SGHAT and CDR2 FQNNGV. V was pared by 4 bases and J by 4 bases, with 14 bases between. This CDR3 has 15 residues. CDR3 loop: CASSSPSLRGNTIYF. CDR3 DNA: TGTGCCAGCAGCTCCCCAAGCCTCCGAGGAAACACCATATATTTT.

The J gene is TRBJ1-2, the V gene TRBV5-8; D not resolved. This CDR3 region has 14 residues. V lost 0 bases to trimming and J lost 7 bases, with 13 bases between them. Germline V gene sequence: CDR1 SGHTS, CDR2 YDEGEE. CDR3 in DNA: TGTGCCAGCAGCTTGGGCCCGGGTTGGAGTGGCTACACCTTC. Amino acid sequence: CASSLGPGWSGYTF.

This clone was observed a single time. The chain is built from TRBV27 and TRBJ2-6, with 10 positions matching TRBD1. Germline values: CDR1 MNHEY, CDR2 SMNVEV (reference sequence). The CDR3 spans 16 residues. V shed 5 bases and J 2 bases; nucleotides not matched to a gene: 3. CDR3 DNA: TGTGCCAGCAGTAGGACAGGGGGAACTGGGGCCAACGTCCTGACTTTC. This codes for CASSRTGGTGANVLTF.

The chain combines TRBV6-1 with TRBJ2-7, with a possible D match to TRBD2 (5 bases). Trimming took 0 bases from V and 10 from J, leaving 10 bases between them. The CDR3 sequence is 12 residues long. CDR1 is MNHNS and CDR2 is SASEGT in the germline V gene. CDR3 loop: CASSEARAEQYF. The CDR3 DNA reads as TGTGCCAGCAGTGAAGCGAGGGCGGAACAGTACTTC.

This clone was seen a handful of times. The chain uses TRBV21-1 and TRBJ1-5; no check of the table's D call, TRBD1, against the DNA was made. TRBV21-1 corresponds to a pseudogene. This CDR3 comprises 15 residues. CDR3 nucleotides: TGTGCCAGCAGCAGAAGCAGGGGGCTACGACAGCCCCAGCATTTT. Translating gives CASSRSRGLRQPQHF.

This chain connects TRBV4-2 to TRBJ2-7; no clear D. Germline assignment: CDR1 LGHNA and CDR2 YNFKEQ. There are 15 residues in the CDR3. The V end was cut by 3 bases, the J end by 6 bases, with 18 bases between. CDR3 region: CASSQVGKGLVEQYF. In DNA form, the CDR3 reads TGTGCCAGCAGCCAGGTAGGGAAAGGCTTGGTCGAGCAGTACTTC.

The CDR3 bases are TGTGCCAGCGCTCTGAGTTCTTACGATACGCAGTATTTT. Translated: CASALSSYDTQYF. The chain couples TRBV11-3 to TRBJ2-3, with unresolved D. CDR1 and CDR2 from the germline V gene are SGHNT and YENEEA. This CDR3 contains 13 residues. Trimming left V 8 bases short and J 6 bases short, with 15 bases between.

The chain links TRBV28 to TRBJ2-7; D might be TRBD1 or TRBD2, each matching 5 bases. The CDR3 is 15 residues long. The germline V and J ends were trimmed by 4 bases and 0 bases, with 13 bases remaining between them. Germline V CDR1 and CDR2: MDHEN, SYDVKM. In nucleotides, the CDR3 is TGTGCCAGCAGTTCCAGTGGGACCTTCTCCTACGAGCAGTACTTC. It translates to CASSSSGTFSYEQYF.

Notes on this clone: One base separates it from a far larger clone, so it is likely a read error. In the same sample, other DNA sequences code for this CDR3. The V and J genes are TRBV11-2 and TRBJ2-7, with TRBD2 matching over 8 bases. The CDR3 covers 15 residues. From germline, CDR1 is SGHAT and CDR2 FQNNGV. The CDR3: CASSLGSGGAYEQYF. The CDR3 DNA sequence: TGTGCCAGTAGCTTAGGCAGCGGGGGTGCCTACGAGCAGTACTTC.

A note on this clone: This CDR3 is also generated by other DNA sequences in the sample. V gene TRBV2 combines with J gene TRBJ1-5; 9 bases are a match to TRBD1. Germline-derived CDR1 and CDR2 are SNHLY and FYNNEI. The CDR3 contains 13 residues. J was trimmed by 7 bases and V by 3 bases; bases with no gene match: 1. CDR3 protein: CASSEDRGQPQHF. Here the CDR3 DNA reads TGTGCCAGCAGTGAGGACAGGGGACAGCCCCAGCATTTT.